The 17 T cell receptor beta chains in this list originate from one sample, sequenced in a study of blood T cell repertoires in COVID-19. Clones were read by immunoSEQ multiplex PCR, and TCRdb kept only the in-frame ones, dropping some. This table holds more than 150,000 clones, 85% to 90% found once. The specimen sequenced was peripheral blood. Source of these receptors: a man aged 45-60 years with active or convalescent COVID-19.

This clone has only a few counts. The CDR3 is CASTLTTGESTDTQYF. The CDR3 bases are TGTGCCAGCACCCTAACGACAGGGGAGTCCACAGATACGCAGTATTTT. The chain has TRBV7-9 and TRBJ2-3; TRBD1 aligns across 8 bases. The ends lost 7 bases at V and 2 bases at J; junction bases unmatched: 11. CDR1 is SEHNR, CDR2 FQNEAQ, per germline (reference sequence). The CDR3 consists of 16 residues.

The V call is TRBV3-1 (or the pseudogene TRBV3-2), the J call TRBJ1-3; tentative D call: TRBD1 (5 bases). Germline loops: CDR1 LGHDT, CDR2 YNNKEL (reference sequence). V was cut by 5 bases and J by 0 bases, with 14 bases left in between. The CDR3 totals 16 residues. CDR3 amino acids: CASSETAGISGNTIYF. CDR3 nucleotides: TGTGCCAGCAGCGAGACAGCAGGCATCTCTGGAAACACCATATATTTT.

The chain joins TRBV7-2 to TRBJ1-1; no reliable D call. Deletions cut 5 bases from V and 10 bases from J, with 11 bases between. This CDR3 is built from 11 residues. The germline gives CDR1 SGHTA, CDR2 FQGNSA. As DNA, the CDR3 is TGTGCCAGCAGCCGACGGGATGGAGCTTTCTTT. Amino acid sequence: CASSRRDGAFF.

CDR3 nucleotides: TGTGCCAGCAGCCAACCGGTGACAGGGATCAATGAAAAACTGTTTTTT. It encodes CASSQPVTGINEKLFF. The V and J genes are TRBV4-2 and TRBJ1-4, with 7 bases fitting TRBD1. There are 16 residues in the CDR3. Trimming at V came to 2 bases and at J to 5 bases, leaving 8 bases not matched to a gene. Germline values: CDR1 LGHNA, CDR2 YNFKEQ.

V gene TRBV7-2 combines with J gene TRBJ2-3; unclear D gene. V lost 1 base, J lost 3 bases, and 11 bases lay in between. Per the germline V gene, CDR1 is SGHTA and CDR2 is FQGNSA. The CDR3 is 15 amino acids. The CDR3 DNA reads TGTGCCAGCAGCTTAGTGGTGTCCAGGACAGATACGCAGTATTTT. Translation: CASSLVVSRTDTQYF.

The chain carries TRBV14 and TRBJ1-5; 9 bases map to TRBD1. Germline CDR1 SGHDN, CDR2 FVKESK. This CDR3 region has 18 residues. Germline trimming cut 6 bases from V and 6 bases from J; bases unmatched to any gene: 18. CDR3 sequence reads: CASRNPPPGTGCFQPQHF. CDR3 bases: TGTGCCAGCAGGAACCCCCCGCCGGGGACAGGGTGCTTTCAGCCCCAGCATTTT. The variable domain in full, with the rest retrieved from reference TRBV14 and TRBJ1-5, is EAGVTQFPSHSVIEKGQTVTLRCDPISGHDNLYWYRRVMGKEIKFLLHFVKESKQDESGMPNNRFLAERTGGTYSTLKVQPAELEDSGVYFCASRNPPPGTGCFQPQHFGDGTRLSIL.

The chain carries TRBV4-1 and TRBJ2-1; 8 nucleotides line up with TRBD2. CDR1 and CDR2 (germline): MGHRA, YSYEKL. Trimming at V came to 4 bases and at J to 5 bases, leaving 10 bases not matched to a gene. CDR3 size: 16 residues. The CDR3 protein is CASSPIQAGADNEQFF. CDR3 nucleotides: TGCGCCAGCAGCCCCATCCAAGCGGGAGCGGACAATGAGCAGTTCTTC.

The V and J genes are TRBV27 and TRBJ1-1, with TRBD1 matching over 8 bases. In germline, CDR1 is MNHEY, CDR2 SMNVEV (reference sequence). The CDR3 consists of 14 residues. The ends lost 6 bases at V and 8 bases at J; junction bases unmatched: 11. The CDR3 here is CASRNPDRDKEAFF. The CDR3 coding sequence is TGTGCCAGCAGAAACCCGGACAGGGATAAGGAAGCTTTCTTT.

This sequence joins TRBV7-2 and TRBJ2-7; the D gene is possibly TRBD2 (5 bases). The V end lost 4 bases, the J end lost 4 bases, and 14 bases lay between the germline ends. Germline V gene data show CDR1 as SGHTA and CDR2 as FQGNSA. The CDR3 has 14 amino acids. The CDR3 coding sequence is TGTGCCAGCAGCTCCGTGGAGGCCAGATACGAGCAGTACTTC. This encodes CASSSVEARYEQYF.

This chain links TRBV29-1 with TRBJ1-4; 9 positions match TRBD1. Germline V lookup: CDR1 SQVTM, CDR2 ANQGSEA. Trimming removed 6 bases from V and 3 bases from J; junction bases left unmatched: 5. The CDR3 is 14 residues long. CDR3 nucleotides: TGCAGCGTCCCCGACAGGGGGGCTAATGAAAAACTGTTTTTT. This encodes CSVPDRGANEKLFF.

This clone has a single count. The chain uses TRBV5-4 and TRBJ2-2, with D possibly matching TRBD1 (5 bases). The germline gives CDR1 SGHNT, CDR2 YYREEE (reference sequence). The CDR3 extends over 14 amino acids. V gave up 0 bases and J gave up 5 bases, with 8 bases separating them. The CDR3 loop is CASSLGQITGELFF. CDR3 DNA: TGTGCCAGCAGCTTGGGACAGATAACCGGGGAGCTGTTTTTT.

The chain has TRBV11-3 and TRBJ2-7; 10 bases line up with TRBD2. V was clipped by 5 bases and J by 5 bases; unmatched bases: 12. The CDR3 covers 16 residues. CDR1 SGHNT and CDR2 YENEEA come from the germline V gene. As DNA, the CDR3 is TGTGCCAGCAGCGCCCGCCAGACTAGCGGGTCCCACGAGCAGTACTTC. It specifies CASSARQTSGSHEQYF.

The chain recombines TRBV24-1 with TRBJ1-5; a weak D match, TRBD1 (6 bases). Trimming took off 5 bases at V and 0 bases at J, with 13 bases between the two ends. Germline values: CDR1 KGHDR, CDR2 SFDVKD. The CDR3 is made up of 16 amino acids. In DNA form, the CDR3 reads TGTGCCACCAGTGCCGGCAGGGGATATAGCAATCAGCCCCAGCATTTT. Its translation: CATSAGRGYSNQPQHF.

The V call is TRBV3-1 (or the pseudogene TRBV3-2), the J call TRBJ1-4; 7 bases match TRBD1. This CDR3 contains 16 residues. CDR1 is LGHDT and CDR2 is YNNKEL in the germline V gene (reference sequence). J lost 8 bases, V lost 1 base, and 10 bases had no gene match. CDR3 sequence: CASSQAYNRGEEKLFF. CDR3 nucleotides: TGTGCCAGCAGCCAAGCTTATAACAGGGGAGAGGAAAAACTGTTTTTT.

The V gene is TRBV11-3, the J gene TRBJ1-1; 10 bases agree with TRBD1. CDR3 size: 14 residues. Trimming took 4 bases from V and 6 from J; bases not matched to a gene: 5. From germline, CDR1 is SGHNT and CDR2 YENEEA. The CDR3 loop reads CASSSRTGGAEAFF. The CDR3 coding sequence is TGTGCCAGCAGCTCGCGGACAGGGGGGGCTGAAGCTTTCTTT.

The CDR3 region has the DNA TGTGCCAGCAGCTTAGGAGGAACTAATGAAAAACTGTTTTTT. This gives the protein CASSLGGTNEKLFF. This chain uses TRBV7-9 with TRBJ1-4; D is unclear. From germline, CDR1 is SEHNR and CDR2 FQNEAQ (reference sequence). This CDR3 is 14 amino acids long. V gave up 1 base and J gave up 1 base, with 4 bases separating them.

This sequence joins TRBV29-1 and TRBJ2-3; 7 bases are shared with TRBD2. This CDR3 has 17 residues. CDR1 is SQVTM, CDR2 ANQGSEA, per germline. With V trimmed by 5 bases and J by 0 bases, 14 bases remained unmatched. CDR3 DNA sequence: TGCAGCGTTCGTGTCGGCGGGAGACACATCAGCACAGATACGCAGTATTTT. It translates to CSVRVGGRHISTDTQYF.